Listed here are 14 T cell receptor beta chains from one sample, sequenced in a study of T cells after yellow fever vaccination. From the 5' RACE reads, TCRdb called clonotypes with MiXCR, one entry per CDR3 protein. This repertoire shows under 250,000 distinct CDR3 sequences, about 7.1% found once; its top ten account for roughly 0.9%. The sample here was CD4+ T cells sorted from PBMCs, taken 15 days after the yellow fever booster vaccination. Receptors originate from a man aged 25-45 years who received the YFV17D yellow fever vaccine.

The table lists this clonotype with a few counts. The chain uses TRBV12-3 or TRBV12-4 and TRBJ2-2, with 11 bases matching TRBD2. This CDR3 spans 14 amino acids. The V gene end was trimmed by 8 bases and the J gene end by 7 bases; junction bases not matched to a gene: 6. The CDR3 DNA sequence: TGTGCCAGCCCTCATAGCGGGAGGGTCGGGGAGCTGTTTTTT. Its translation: CASPHSGRVGELFF.

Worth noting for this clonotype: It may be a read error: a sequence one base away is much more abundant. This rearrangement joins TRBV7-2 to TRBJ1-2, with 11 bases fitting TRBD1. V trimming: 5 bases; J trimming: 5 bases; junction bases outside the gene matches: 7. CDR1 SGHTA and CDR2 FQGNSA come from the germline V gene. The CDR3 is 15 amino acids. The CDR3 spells CASSPRTGGKYGYTF. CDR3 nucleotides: TGTGCCAGCAGCCCCCGGACAGGGGGCAAATATGGCTACACCTTC.

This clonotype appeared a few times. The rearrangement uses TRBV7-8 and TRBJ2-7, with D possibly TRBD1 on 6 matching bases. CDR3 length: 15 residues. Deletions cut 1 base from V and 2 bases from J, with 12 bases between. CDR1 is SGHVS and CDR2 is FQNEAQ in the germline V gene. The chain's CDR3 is CASSLETGQTYEQYF. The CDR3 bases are TGTGCCAGCAGCTTAGAGACGGGACAAACCTACGAGCAGTACTTC.

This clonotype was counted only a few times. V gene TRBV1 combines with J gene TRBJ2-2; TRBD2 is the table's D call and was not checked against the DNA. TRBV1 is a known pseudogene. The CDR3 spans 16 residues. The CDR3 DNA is TGCACCAGCAGCCAAGTCGCGGGGAAACACACCGGGGAGCTGTTTTTT. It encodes CTSSQVAGKHTGELFF.

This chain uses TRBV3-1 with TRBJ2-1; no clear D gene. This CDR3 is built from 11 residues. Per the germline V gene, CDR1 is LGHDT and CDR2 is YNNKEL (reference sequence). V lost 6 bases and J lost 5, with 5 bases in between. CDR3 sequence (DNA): TGTGCCAGCAGGAAGGACAATGAGCAGTTCTTC. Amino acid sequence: CASRKDNEQFF.

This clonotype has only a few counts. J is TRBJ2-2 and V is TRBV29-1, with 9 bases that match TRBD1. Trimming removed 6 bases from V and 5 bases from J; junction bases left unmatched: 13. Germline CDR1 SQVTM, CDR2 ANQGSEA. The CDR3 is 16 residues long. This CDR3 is CSVQGGTGLSTGELFF. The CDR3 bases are TGCAGCGTGCAGGGCGGGACAGGGCTCTCGACCGGGGAGCTGTTTTTT.

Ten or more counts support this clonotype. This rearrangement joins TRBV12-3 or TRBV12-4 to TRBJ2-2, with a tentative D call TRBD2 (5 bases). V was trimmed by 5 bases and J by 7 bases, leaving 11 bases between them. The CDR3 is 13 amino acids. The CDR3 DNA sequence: TGTGCCAGCAGTGCGGGTTGGGGCGGGGAGCTGTTTTTT. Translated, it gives CASSAGWGGELFF.

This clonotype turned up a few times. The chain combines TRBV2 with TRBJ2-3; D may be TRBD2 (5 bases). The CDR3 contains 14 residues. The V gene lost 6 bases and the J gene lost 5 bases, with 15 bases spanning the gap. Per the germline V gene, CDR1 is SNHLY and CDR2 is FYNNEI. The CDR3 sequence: CASRKSGYGDTQYF. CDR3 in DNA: TGTGCCAGCAGAAAAAGCGGATACGGAGATACGCAGTATTTT. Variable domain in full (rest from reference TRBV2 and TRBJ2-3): EPEVTQTPSHQVTQMGQEVILRCVPISNHLYFYWYRQILGQKVEFLVSFYNNEISEKSEIFDDQFSVERPDGSNFTLKIRSTKLEDSAMYFCASRKSGYGDTQYFGPGTRLTVL.

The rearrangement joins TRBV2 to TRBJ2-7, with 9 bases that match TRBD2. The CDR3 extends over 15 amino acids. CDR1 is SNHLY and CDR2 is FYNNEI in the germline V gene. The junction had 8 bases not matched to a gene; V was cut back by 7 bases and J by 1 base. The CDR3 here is CASTWTSALSYEQYF. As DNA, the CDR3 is TGTGCCAGCACATGGACTAGCGCGCTTTCCTACGAGCAGTACTTC.

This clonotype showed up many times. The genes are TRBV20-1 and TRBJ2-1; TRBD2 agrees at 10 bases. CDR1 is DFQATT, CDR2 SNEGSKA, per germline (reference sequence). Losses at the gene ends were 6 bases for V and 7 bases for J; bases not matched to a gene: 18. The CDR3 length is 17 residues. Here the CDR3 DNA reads TGCAGTGCCAACAGCCCTCCCGGAGCGGGAGGGGGAAATGAGCAGTTCTTC. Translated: CSANSPPGAGGGNEQFF.

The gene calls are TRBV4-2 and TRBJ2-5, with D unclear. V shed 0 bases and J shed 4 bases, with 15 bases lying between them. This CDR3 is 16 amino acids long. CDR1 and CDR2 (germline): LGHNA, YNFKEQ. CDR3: CASSQESATQRETQYF. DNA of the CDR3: TGTGCCAGCAGCCAAGAAAGTGCGACCCAGAGAGAGACCCAGTACTTC.

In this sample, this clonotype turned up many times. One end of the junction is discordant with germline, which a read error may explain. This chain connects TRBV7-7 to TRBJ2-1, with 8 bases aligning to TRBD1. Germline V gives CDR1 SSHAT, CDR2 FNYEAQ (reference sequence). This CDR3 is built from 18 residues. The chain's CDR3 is CASSSGPDYGTGNNEQFF. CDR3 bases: TGTGCTAGCAGCTCCGGACCAGATTACGGGACAGGCAACAATGAGCAGTTCTTC.

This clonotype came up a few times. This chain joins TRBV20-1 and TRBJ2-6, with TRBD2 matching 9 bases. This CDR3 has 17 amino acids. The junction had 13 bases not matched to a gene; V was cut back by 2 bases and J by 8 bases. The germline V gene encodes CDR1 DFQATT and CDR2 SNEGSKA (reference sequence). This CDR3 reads CSARSKREAFVTNVLTF. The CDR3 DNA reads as TGCAGTGCTAGAAGTAAGCGGGAGGCCTTTGTGACCAACGTCCTGACTTTC.

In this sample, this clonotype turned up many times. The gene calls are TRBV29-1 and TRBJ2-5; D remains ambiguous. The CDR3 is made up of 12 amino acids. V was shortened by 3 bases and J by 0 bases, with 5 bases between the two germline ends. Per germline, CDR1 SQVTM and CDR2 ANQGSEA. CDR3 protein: CSVDHNQETQYF. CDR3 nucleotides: TGCAGCGTTGATCACAACCAAGAGACCCAGTACTTC.